This TCR beta chain was documented in a study of response to subunit inactivated influenza vaccine. Overall study results and limits: Few additional T cells are recruited per seasonal influenza vaccination, authors suggested.

This clonotype was picked up many times. The antigen is not known. TCRdb re-called the RT-PCR reads through MiXCR, storing one row per CDR3 protein. The sample records about 540,000 distinct CDR3 sequences, about 15% being singletons. The CDR3 runs to 16 residues. The germline gives CDR1 SGHRS, CDR2 YFSETQ. Trimming took 2 bases from V and 4 from J, leaving 17 bases between them. This chain links TRBV5-1 with TRBJ2-3; possibly TRBD1 for D (5 bases). The sequence derives from a man between 45 and 60 years old who received an inactivated influenza vaccine. The specimen was PBMCs from blood, collected roughly 12 days after vaccination. CDR3 DNA sequence: TGCGCCAGCAGCTTCGACAGACCGCCCCGACCAGATACGCAGTATTTT. It encodes CASSFDRPPRPDTQYF.